Shown below are 23 T cell receptor beta chains from a single sample sequenced in a study of cytomegalovirus exposure and HLA in healthy donors. PCR employed 60 Vbeta and 13 Jbeta primers. This table comes from immunoSEQ multiplex PCR, and its TCRdb copy is limited to in-frame clones, with some not included. This sample's clone table lists over 150,000 clones. Sequenced: PBMCs. The receptor set was obtained from a boy between 10 and 17 years old in good health and CMV-seronegative.

The chain has TRBV29-1 and TRBJ1-2, with 9 bases lining up with TRBD1. CDR1 and CDR2 (germline): SQVTM, ANQGSEA. The V and J ends lost 2 bases and 6 bases, in that order; junction bases with no gene match: 7. The CDR3 contains 14 residues. This chain's CDR3 is CSVELGDRGNGYTF. In DNA, the CDR3 is TGCAGCGTTGAACTAGGAGACAGGGGGAATGGCTACACCTTC.

Details on this clone: Its ends do not fully match the called genes, so a read error is possible. CDR3 amino acids: CASSRGRGGEGIVPPF. CDR3 nucleotides: TGTGCCAGCAGCCGGGGGAGGGGAGGCGAGGGGATAGTACCCCCCTTC. V gene TRBV5-4 combines with J gene TRBJ1-2, with a possible D match to TRBD1 (5 bases). This CDR3 contains 16 residues. Germline lookup yields CDR1 SGHNT and CDR2 YYREEE (reference sequence).

Worth noting for this clone: Compared with germline, one end of the junction differs, possibly owing to a read error. The chain is built from TRBV7-7 and TRBJ2-1, with 7 nucleotides matching TRBD2. The V gene's germline CDR1 is SSHAT and CDR2 FNYEAQ (reference sequence). The CDR3 has 15 residues. The CDR3 sequence is CASSHSGSGPNEQFF. The CDR3 DNA reads as TGTGCTAGCAGTCATAGCGGGTCCGGGCCCAATGAGCAGTTCTTC.

The chain has TRBV4-3 and TRBJ2-5; D gene uncertain. This CDR3 spans 17 amino acids. Trimming removed 3 bases from V and 2 bases from J, with 19 bases in between. Germline V gene sequence: CDR1 LGHNA, CDR2 YSLEER. CDR3 in amino acids: CASSQHASRSTQETQYF. The CDR3 DNA reads TGCGCCAGCAGCCAGCACGCTTCGCGGAGTACACAAGAGACCCAGTACTTC.

The chain is built from TRBV29-1 and TRBJ1-2; D gene ambiguous. This CDR3 comprises 12 residues. V was cut by 3 bases and J by 0 bases, with 5 bases left in between. Germline assignment: CDR1 SQVTM and CDR2 ANQGSEA. CDR3 in amino acids: CSVEAANYGYTF. CDR3 in DNA: TGCAGCGTTGAGGCAGCTAACTATGGCTACACCTTC.

The chain is built from TRBV19 and TRBJ2-7; 12 bases align to TRBD1. V lost 5 bases to trimming and J lost 3 bases; unmatched junction nucleotides: 5. Looked up from germline, CDR1 is LNHDA and CDR2 is SQIVND (reference sequence). The CDR3 is 15 amino acids. CDR3 region: CASSEGTGGNYEQYF. CDR3 DNA: TGTGCCAGTAGTGAAGGGACAGGGGGCAACTACGAGCAGTACTTC.

The V call is TRBV15, the J call TRBJ2-3, with 13 positions matching TRBD2. Germline assignment: CDR1 LNHNV and CDR2 YYDKDF (reference sequence). Trimming cost V 3 bases and J 7 bases; bases outside gene matches: 4. This CDR3 has 15 residues. The CDR3 region has the DNA TGTGCCACCAGCAGGGGGACTAGCGGGGTATATACGCAGTATTTT. It codes for CATSRGTSGVYTQYF. Supplemented by reference TRBV15 and TRBJ2-3, the full variable domain reads DAMVIQNPRYQVTQFGKPVTLSCSQTLNHNVMYWYQQKSSQAPKLLFHYYDKDFNNEADTPDNFQSRRPNTSFCFLDIRSPGLGDTAMYLCATSRGTSGVYTQYFGPGTRLTVL.

V usage is TRBV19 and J usage is TRBJ1-5; a possible D gene is TRBD1 (6 bases). The CDR3 runs to 16 residues. Trimming took off 5 bases at V and 0 bases at J, with 14 bases between the two ends. The germline V gene has CDR1 LNHDA and CDR2 SQIVND (reference sequence). Here the CDR3 DNA reads TGTGCCAGTAGTCTCGGGGACATTTATAGCAATCAGCCCCAGCATTTT. Encoded protein: CASSLGDIYSNQPQHF.

DNA for the CDR3: TGCGCCAGCAGCTTTATCGGCAGGGACTATGGCTACACCTTC. Protein product: CASSFIGRDYGYTF. This chain uses TRBV5-1 with TRBJ1-2; possibly TRBD1 for D (5 bases). Germline V gives CDR1 SGHRS, CDR2 YFSETQ. Deletions cut 2 bases from V and 3 bases from J, with 11 bases between. The CDR3 is 14 amino acids. Filled out from reference TRBV5-1 and TRBJ1-2, the complete variable domain reads KAGVTQTPRYLIKTRGQQVTLSCSPISGHRSVSWYQQTPGQGLQFLFEYFSETQRNKGNFPGRFSGRQFSNSRSEMNVSTLELGDSALYLCASSFIGRDYGYTFGSGTRLTVV.

CDR3 in DNA: TGTGCCAGCAGTTTCCCAGACAGGGGCTCTGAAGCTTTCTTT. The encoded protein is CASSFPDRGSEAFF. The V call is TRBV5-6, the J call TRBJ1-1; 8 positions agree with TRBD1. Looked up from germline, CDR1 is SGHDT and CDR2 is YYEEEE. V lost 5 bases to trimming and J lost 6 bases; unmatched junction nucleotides: 9. The CDR3 runs to 14 residues.

V is TRBV28 and J is TRBJ1-2; 9 positions match TRBD1. The CDR3 has 14 residues. The V and J ends lost 5 bases and 4 bases, in that order; junction bases with no gene match: 5. Germline V gene data show CDR1 as MDHEN and CDR2 as SYDVKM. CDR3 amino acids: CASSPDRGGYGYTF. The CDR3 DNA is TGTGCCAGCAGTCCGGACAGGGGCGGCTATGGCTACACCTTC.

The chain carries TRBV29-1 and TRBJ1-1; maybe TRBD1 (5 bases). Germline values: CDR1 SQVTM, CDR2 ANQGSEA. Deletions cut 6 bases from V and 6 bases from J, with 26 bases between. The CDR3 runs 16 residues. In nucleotides, the CDR3 is TGCAGCGTCTTACTGACCCCCGGGGGACCTCTGGCTGAAGCTTTCTTT. Its protein is CSVLLTPGGPLAEAFF.

The genes are TRBV5-8 and TRBJ1-6; a weak D match, TRBD1 (5 bases). There are 11 residues in the CDR3. V was cut by 6 bases and J by 14 bases, with 12 bases left in between. CDR1 is SGHTS, CDR2 YDEGEE, per germline. CDR3 region: CASMSWGALHF. The DNA for the CDR3 is TGTGCCAGCATGTCTTGGGGGGCCCTCCACTTT.

The chain is built from TRBV6-5 and TRBJ1-5; perhaps TRBD1 as D (5 bases). Trimming took 6 bases from V and 6 from J, leaving 12 bases between them. The CDR3 contains 13 residues. CDR1 is MNHEY, CDR2 SVGAGI, per germline. As DNA, the CDR3 is TGTGCCAGCAGCCTGGGGGGTGGTCAGCCCCAGCATTTT. Amino acid sequence: CASSLGGGQPQHF.

The rearrangement joins TRBV28 to TRBJ1-2, with TRBD1 matching over 7 bases. V shed 10 bases, J shed 4 bases, and the junction held 12 bases outside the gene matches. The CDR3 runs 14 residues. Germline V gene sequence: CDR1 MDHEN, CDR2 SYDVKM. This CDR3 is CATWDRRPFYGYTF. Here the CDR3 DNA reads TGTGCCACCTGGGACAGACGCCCGTTCTATGGCTACACCTTC.

The chain employs TRBV28 and TRBJ1-4, with D tentatively TRBD1 (6 bases). Per the germline V gene, CDR1 is MDHEN and CDR2 is SYDVKM. The CDR3 is 16 residues long. V was shortened by 3 bases and J by 3 bases, with 14 bases between the two germline ends. The CDR3 nucleotides are TGTGCCAGCAGTTTTAGACGGCGGACAGCTAATGAAAAACTGTTTTTT. It is translated as CASSFRRRTANEKLFF. Supplemented by reference TRBV28 and TRBJ1-4, the full variable domain reads DVKVTQSSRYLVKRTGEKVFLECVQDMDHENMFWYRQDPGLGLRLIYFSYDVKMKEKGDIPEGYSVSREKKERFSLILESASTNQTSMYLCASSFRRRTANEKLFFGSGTQLSVL.

The J gene is TRBJ2-1, the V gene TRBV2, with 12 bases that match TRBD2. CDR1 is SNHLY and CDR2 is FYNNEI in the germline V gene. With V trimmed by 9 bases and J by 7 bases, 16 bases remained unmatched. The length of the CDR3 is 17 residues. For the CDR3, the DNA is TGTGCCAGGACCGATGGGCCTAGCGGGGGGGATTGGAATGAGCAGTTCTTC. Protein: CARTDGPSGGDWNEQFF.

This chain uses TRBV5-1 with TRBJ2-5, with D possibly matching TRBD2 (7 bases). Germline V gene data show CDR1 as SGHRS and CDR2 as YFSETQ. The CDR3 totals 15 residues. The V end was cut by 6 bases, the J end by 6 bases, with 21 bases between. In DNA form, the CDR3 reads TGCGCCAGCACCATGAAGGAGGGAGGGGGGAAGACCCAGTACTTC. Its protein product is CASTMKEGGGKTQYF.

This chain links TRBV5-1 with TRBJ1-3, with D uncertain. CDR3 length: 14 residues. Between the trimmed V and J ends, which lost 0 bases and 4 bases, there was a span of 8 bases. The germline V gene has CDR1 SGHRS and CDR2 YFSETQ. DNA for the CDR3: TGCGCCAGCAGCTTGGGGGGAGCCGGAAACACCATATATTTT. Its protein is CASSLGGAGNTIYF.

The rearrangement joins TRBV4-2 to TRBJ2-3; the match to TRBD2 covers 7 bases. J was trimmed by 7 bases and V by 4 bases; bases with no gene match: 8. The CDR3 length is 14 residues. In germline, CDR1 is LGHNA, CDR2 YNFKEQ. DNA for the CDR3: TGTGCCAGCAGCCTTCAGCGGGGTCAGAATACGCAGTATTTT. Protein: CASSLQRGQNTQYF.

This rearrangement joins TRBV29-1 to TRBJ2-1, with 10 bases identical to TRBD2. Germline V gives CDR1 SQVTM, CDR2 ANQGSEA. V was clipped by 7 bases and J by 9 bases; unmatched bases: 9. This CDR3 contains 13 residues. The CDR3 DNA reads TGCAGCGGAGATAGCGGGGGGTATCTTGAGCAGTTCTTC. Translating gives CSGDSGGYLEQFF.

The chain couples TRBV11-2 to TRBJ2-7; a possible D gene is TRBD2 (7 bases). Trimming pared 5 bases from V and 0 bases from J, leaving 17 bases between. The germline V gene encodes CDR1 SGHAT and CDR2 FQNNGV. The CDR3 length is 16 residues. This CDR3 is CASSALGGAGSYEQYF. The DNA for the CDR3 is TGTGCCAGCAGCGCCCTGGGGGGGGCTGGCTCCTACGAGCAGTACTTC.

The genes are TRBV4-3 and TRBJ2-3; 9 bases match TRBD2. After removal of 5 bases from V and 6 bases from J, the junction contained 12 bases not matched to a gene. The V gene's germline CDR1 is LGHNA and CDR2 YSLEER. The CDR3 runs to 16 residues. For the CDR3, the DNA is TGCGCCAGCAGCAAGGCCGAGCTAGCGGGGCGGGATACGCAGTATTTT. This gives the protein CASSKAELAGRDTQYF.